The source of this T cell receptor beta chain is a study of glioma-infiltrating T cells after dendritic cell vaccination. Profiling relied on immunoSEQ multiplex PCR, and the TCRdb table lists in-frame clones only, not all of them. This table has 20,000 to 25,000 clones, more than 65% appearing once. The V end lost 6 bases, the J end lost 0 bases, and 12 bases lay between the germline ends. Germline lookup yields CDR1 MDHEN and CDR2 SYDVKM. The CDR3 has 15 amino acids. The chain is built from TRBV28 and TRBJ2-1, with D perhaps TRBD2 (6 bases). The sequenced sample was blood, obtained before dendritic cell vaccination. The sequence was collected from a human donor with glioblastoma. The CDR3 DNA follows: TGTGCCAGCAGAAAGTCGGGAGCCTCCTACAATGAGCAGTTCTTC. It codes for CASRKSGASYNEQFF.